Shown below are 17 T cell receptor beta chains from a single sample sequenced in a study of shared clonotypes between healthy human individuals. The repertoire was sequenced with immunoSEQ multiplex PCR; TCRdb's copy has only in-frame clones and lacks some. The table has about 670,000 clones, 60% to 80% seen once. Sequenced: memory CD4+ T cells sorted from blood. Subset of the sample: CD45RA-negative fraction. These receptors were collected from a woman in her 30s in good health.

This chain uses TRBV7-9 with TRBJ1-1; the D is unclear. V was clipped by 0 bases and J by 0 bases, with 8 bases between them. Germline V lookup: CDR1 SEHNR, CDR2 FQNEAQ (reference sequence). The CDR3 is made up of 15 amino acids. The CDR3 nucleotides are TGTGCCAGCAGCTTAGCGGACGGCTTGAACACTGAAGCTTTCTTT. It translates to CASSLADGLNTEAFF.

V is TRBV5-1 and J is TRBJ1-1; 8 nucleotides agree with TRBD1. Trimming cost V 5 bases and J 2 bases; bases outside gene matches: 11. The CDR3 is 16 residues long. The V gene's germline CDR1 is SGHRS and CDR2 YFSETQ. The CDR3 DNA reads TGCGCCAGCAGTTATTACAGGGGGGGATTAAACACTGAAGCTTTCTTT. This sequence encodes CASSYYRGGLNTEAFF.

V usage is TRBV5-5 and J usage is TRBJ1-1, with D possibly TRBD1 on 5 matching bases. Trimming pared 7 bases from V and 0 bases from J, leaving 13 bases between. The germline V gene encodes CDR1 SGHKS and CDR2 YYEKEE (reference sequence). This CDR3 is built from 14 residues. In DNA, the CDR3 is TGTGCCAGCCAGGGACTTCTGGTGAACACTGAAGCTTTCTTT. It translates to CASQGLLVNTEAFF.

For the CDR3, the DNA is TGTGCCAGCTCTCACCGCGACAGGGGGCCTAACGGATACTCCTACGAGCAGTACTTC. Its protein is CASSHRDRGPNGYSYEQYF. The genes are TRBV18 and TRBJ2-7; 10 nucleotides match TRBD1. CDR1 and CDR2 (germline): KGHSH, LQKENI. This CDR3 has 19 residues. The ends lost 6 bases at V and 0 bases at J; junction bases unmatched: 17.

J is TRBJ2-7 and V is TRBV10-3; D may be TRBD1 or TRBD2 (5 bases each). V was cut by 8 bases and J by 3 bases, with 8 bases left in between. The germline V gene has CDR1 ENHRY and CDR2 SYGVKD. This CDR3 is 11 amino acids long. DNA of the CDR3: TGTGCCATCGGGACGAACTACGAGCAGTACTTC. Its protein product is CAIGTNYEQYF.

The CDR3 here is CATNKEGSAETQYF. In nucleotides, the CDR3 is TGTGCCACCAATAAAGAGGGATCGGCAGAGACCCAGTACTTC. The chain recombines TRBV18 with TRBJ2-5; a possible D gene is TRBD2 (5 bases). V lost 10 bases to trimming and J lost 4 bases, with 19 bases between them. From germline, CDR1 is KGHSH and CDR2 LQKENI. The CDR3 totals 14 residues.

The V call is TRBV9, the J call TRBJ1-4, with no clear D. V gave up 0 bases and J gave up 0 bases, with 3 bases separating them. This CDR3 is built from 14 residues. The germline gives CDR1 SGDLS, CDR2 YYNGEE. CDR3 sequence reads: CASSVGATNEKLFF. The CDR3 nucleotides read TGTGCCAGCAGCGTAGGAGCAACTAATGAAAAACTGTTTTTT.

The DNA of the CDR3 is TGTGCCAGCAGCTTAGTTCGGGGAGAAAGGACGGAGACCCAGTACTTC. It yields the protein CASSLVRGERTETQYF. The chain has TRBV7-6 and TRBJ2-5; the D gene is possibly TRBD2 (5 bases). This CDR3 is built from 16 residues. Trimming removed 1 base from V and 5 bases from J, with 17 bases in between. Per germline, CDR1 SGHVS and CDR2 FNYEAQ.

The sample holds a few counts of this clone. The chain has TRBV21-1 and TRBJ2-6; whether TRBD1, the table's D call, matches the DNA was not checked. TRBV21-1 is described as a pseudogene. The CDR3 consists of 17 residues. The CDR3 reads CASSRRDRCPGANVLTF. The CDR3 DNA is TGTGCCAGCAGCAGAAGGGACAGGTGCCCTGGGGCCAACGTCCTGACTTTC.

This clone was detected only once. The chain recombines TRBV6-5 with TRBJ2-5; maybe TRBD1 (5 bases). The germline CDR1 and CDR2 sequences are MNHEY and SVGAGI. The CDR3 has 15 residues. V lost 0 bases to trimming and J lost 5 bases, with 13 bases between them. The CDR3 reads CASSYSRQGGETQYF. The CDR3 DNA reads as TGTGCCAGCAGTTACTCGAGGCAGGGTGGCGAGACCCAGTACTTC.

The chain links TRBV6-5 to TRBJ1-2, with a weak D call TRBD1 (6 bases). The V gene's germline CDR1 is MNHEY and CDR2 SVGAGI. The CDR3 loop spans 15 amino acids. V lost 6 bases, J lost 8 bases, and 22 bases lay in between. As DNA, the CDR3 is TGTGCCAGCAGCCGAACTACGACAGGTTTTGAAGGCTACACCTTC. Residues: CASSRTTTGFEGYTF.

The chain links TRBV14 to TRBJ1-6, with D perhaps TRBD1 (5 bases). This CDR3 has 16 residues. Germline-derived CDR1 and CDR2 are SGHDN and FVKESK. Trimming removed 1 base from V and 4 bases from J, with 11 bases in between. In DNA form, the CDR3 reads TGTGCCAGCAGCCAAGTGGCAGGGCCTTATAATTCACCCCTCCACTTT. Its protein is CASSQVAGPYNSPLHF.

This chain links TRBV27 with TRBJ2-5; 8 positions agree with TRBD1. The V gene end was trimmed by 7 bases and the J gene end by 7 bases; junction bases not matched to a gene: 14. The CDR3 contains 15 residues. CDR1 is MNHEY and CDR2 is SMNVEV in the germline V gene (reference sequence). The CDR3 protein is CASTPQGVGSRTQYF. CDR3 in DNA: TGTGCCAGCACACCACAGGGGGTCGGCTCCCGGACCCAGTACTTC.

The chain couples TRBV28 to TRBJ1-2; D gene ambiguous. V was cut by 7 bases and J by 8 bases, with 5 bases left in between. The CDR3 contains 9 residues. Germline loops: CDR1 MDHEN, CDR2 SYDVKM. CDR3 region: CASTVGYTF. The CDR3 coding sequence is TGTGCCAGCACCGTCGGCTACACCTTC.

This chain links TRBV15 with TRBJ1-2, with D maybe TRBD1 (6 bases). The CDR3 has 12 residues. V dropped 8 bases and J dropped 8 bases, with 15 bases sitting between them. The germline V gene has CDR1 LNHNV and CDR2 YYDKDF (reference sequence). This CDR3 is CATGWGAGGYTF. DNA for the CDR3: TGTGCCACCGGATGGGGGGCTGGGGGCTACACCTTC.

The chain carries TRBV30 and TRBJ2-2, with 12 bases aligning to TRBD1. The CDR3 consists of 20 residues. Germline-derived CDR1 and CDR2 are GTSNPN and SVGIG (reference sequence). Germline trimming cut 5 bases from V and 4 bases from J; bases unmatched to any gene: 20. CDR3 bases: TGTGCCTGGCAAAAGAAGAGATCCGGGACAGGGGGCTTTAGCACCGGGGAGCTGTTTTTT. Its protein is CAWQKKRSGTGGFSTGELFF.

This clone was seen a single time. V and J are TRBV2 and TRBJ2-7; tentative D call: TRBD2 (5 bases). CDR1 is SNHLY, CDR2 FYNNEI, per germline. The V end lost 4 bases, the J end lost 2 bases, and 9 bases lay between the germline ends. CDR3 size: 13 residues. This CDR3 is CASSVARAYEQYF. The CDR3 nucleotides read TGTGCCAGCAGTGTAGCGAGGGCCTACGAGCAGTACTTC.